This T cell receptor beta chain was profiled in a study of read filtering for tumor transcriptome and immune sequencing. Molecular barcoded adaptors covering alpha/delta and beta/gamma chains were used on roughly 400 ng RNA. TCRdb re-analysed the reads in MiXCR, keeping a single row per CDR3 protein. The sample contains roughly 130,000 distinct CDR3 sequences, roughly 13% of which appear only once. This clonotype occurred many times. The antigen remains unidentified. The CDR3 is 15 amino acids. Germline V gives CDR1 SEHNR, CDR2 FQNEAQ (reference sequence). V shed 6 bases and J shed 5 bases, with 17 bases lying between them. General study points: Dropping single-read clonotypes raised IR-seq and RNA-seq shared-clonotype correlation.

The source of this sequence is a donor at least 40 years old with multiple myeloma. Material: a population of CD138-negative cells sorted from bone marrow. The chain is built from TRBV7-9 and TRBJ2-1; the D call may be TRBD1 or TRBD2 (6 bases each). This CDR3 is CASSELAGGHNEQFF. The CDR3 coding sequence is TGTGCCAGCAGTGAACTAGCTGGGGGGCACAATGAGCAGTTCTTC.